What follows describes a single TCR beta chain. What it binds is unknown. The data were taken from a study of shared clonotypes between healthy human individuals. Study-wide results and caveats: The sharing of 5% to 6.5% of naive CD4 clonotypes was seen across a handful of donors. Lower generation probabilities were found for non-shared clonotypes than for those shared by all four donors.

Naive CD8 cells lacked CD45RO and underwent positive selection for CCR7, leaving out terminally differentiated effector memory CD45RA+ cells. Germline values: CDR1 MNHEY, CDR2 SMNVEV (reference sequence). This CDR3 comprises 15 residues. V was pared by 5 bases and J by 5 bases, with 9 bases of the junction left unmatched. Repertoires were generated with immunoSEQ multiplex PCR, while TCRdb's copy carries only in-frame clones and drops some. The table lists around 600,000 clones, roughly 98% of them singletons. Source material: naive CD8+ T cells sorted from blood. This rearrangement joins TRBV27 to TRBJ2-5; TRBD2 matches 9 bases. This sequence originates from a young man in good health. CDR3 in DNA: TGTGCCAGCAGTCCCTTAGCGGGAGTCGTGGAGACCCAGTACTTC. Its protein is CASSPLAGVVETQYF.